Following are 10 T cell receptor beta chains from one sample sequenced in a study of Tregs in tolerant kidney transplant recipients. TCRdb's copy holds only in-frame clones and misses some; the assay was immunoSEQ multiplex PCR. This table has about 240,000 clones, roughly 84% appearing once. The sample comprised CD4+ T cells from blood. These receptors came from a human donor in good health.

The rearrangement uses TRBV29-1 and TRBJ1-2; D not certain. Germline V CDR1 and CDR2: SQVTM, ANQGSEA. The CDR3 spans 13 residues. Between the trimmed V and J ends, which lost 5 bases and 0 bases, there was a span of 10 bases. The CDR3 sequence: CSVLPDSNYGYTF. The CDR3 nucleotides read TGCAGCGTTTTACCGGATTCTAACTATGGCTACACCTTC. Filled out from reference TRBV29-1 and TRBJ1-2, the complete variable domain reads SAVISQKPSRDICQRGTSLTIQCQVDSQVTMMFWYRQQPGQSLTLIATANQGSEATYESGFVIDKFPISRPNLTFSTLTVSNMSPEDSSIYLCSVLPDSNYGYTFGSGTRLTVV.

This chain uses TRBV6-5 with TRBJ1-2; 9 bases match TRBD1. The CDR3 runs 14 residues. Germline CDR1 is MNHEY and CDR2 is SVGAGI. The ends lost 3 bases at V and 6 bases at J; junction bases unmatched: 5. The CDR3 sequence: CASSYLDRGDGYTF. The CDR3 coding sequence is TGTGCCAGCAGTTATTTGGACAGGGGAGATGGCTACACCTTC.

The chain employs TRBV11-2 and TRBJ2-2; no clear D. Germline CDR1 SGHAT, CDR2 FQNNGV. The CDR3 is made up of 14 amino acids. The ends were cut back, 5 bases at V and 0 bases at J, with 7 bases in the middle. The CDR3 loop reads CASSLLTNTGELFF. The DNA of the CDR3 is TGTGCCAGCAGCCTACTCACGAACACCGGGGAGCTGTTTTTT. Full variable domain (missing parts from reference TRBV11-2 and TRBJ2-2): EAGVAQSPRYKIIEKRQSVAFWCNPISGHATLYWYQQILGQGPKLLIQFQNNGVVDDSQLPKDRFSAERLKGVDSTLKIQPAKLEDSAVYLCASSLLTNTGELFFGEGSRLTVL.

J is TRBJ2-3 and V is TRBV9, with 11 positions matching TRBD2. Germline values: CDR1 SGDLS, CDR2 YYNGEE. The V gene end was trimmed by 3 bases and the J gene end by 1 base; junction bases not matched to a gene: 7. The CDR3 has 17 amino acids. CDR3 in amino acids: CASSGGSGRAGTDTQYF. The CDR3 DNA reads TGTGCCAGCAGCGGCGGTAGCGGGAGGGCCGGCACAGATACGCAGTATTTT.

The chain combines TRBV18 with TRBJ1-5; D unresolved. Trimming stripped 4 bases from V and 4 bases from J, with 17 bases between. This CDR3 has 16 amino acids. Germline V gene sequence: CDR1 KGHSH, CDR2 LQKENI. The CDR3 is CASSLENVGINQPQHF. The CDR3 DNA reads TGTGCCAGCTCACTCGAGAATGTCGGAATAAATCAGCCCCAGCATTTT.

This clone was seen a single time. The chain recombines TRBV2 with TRBJ2-5, with 7 nucleotides matching TRBD2. In germline, CDR1 is SNHLY, CDR2 FYNNEI. This CDR3 spans 13 amino acids. V was pared by 8 bases and J by 3 bases, with 6 bases of the junction left unmatched. The DNA for the CDR3 is TGTGCCAGCTGCCCTAGCGGAAAAGAGACCCAGTACTTC. Its translation: CASCPSGKETQYF. The full variable domain, completed using reference TRBV2 and TRBJ2-5, is EPEVTQTPSHQVTQMGQEVILRCVPISNHLYFYWYRQILGQKVEFLVSFYNNEISEKSEIFDDQFSVERPDGSNFTLKIRSTKLEDSAMYFCASCPSGKETQYFGPGTRLLVL.

The chain combines TRBV5-1 with TRBJ2-5; weak D call: TRBD1 (5 bases). The CDR3 is 14 residues long. V shed 2 bases and J shed 0 bases, with 8 bases lying between them. Germline CDR1 reads SGHRS; CDR2 reads YFSETQ. The CDR3 DNA reads TGCGCCAGCAGCTTTGGGGCATACCAAGAGACCCAGTACTTC. The encoded protein is CASSFGAYQETQYF.

This clone was seen a single time. The chain has TRBV7-8 and TRBJ2-3; 9 bases agree with TRBD2. The CDR3 covers 16 residues. CDR1 is SGHVS and CDR2 is FQNEAQ in the germline V gene. Trimming at V came to 4 bases and at J to 7 bases, leaving 12 bases not matched to a gene. The CDR3 loop is CASSSKGREGPHTQYF. The CDR3 region has the DNA TGTGCCAGCAGCTCAAAGGGGCGGGAGGGCCCCCATACGCAGTATTTT.

V gene TRBV11-2 combines with J gene TRBJ1-1, with D uncertain. V was pared by 1 base and J by 11 bases, with 14 bases between. CDR3 size: 13 residues. Germline V gene sequence: CDR1 SGHAT, CDR2 FQNNGV. CDR3 DNA: TGTGCCAGCAGCTTAGGTTGGGGAAATCGGGCTTTCTTT. Residues: CASSLGWGNRAFF.

The table lists this clone with a count of one. The chain links TRBV6-1 to TRBJ2-1; D unresolved. The V end was cut by 4 bases, the J end by 4 bases, with 5 bases between. CDR3 length: 12 residues. Germline loops: CDR1 MNHNS, CDR2 SASEGT. CDR3 protein: CASSGQYNEQFF. The DNA for the CDR3 is TGTGCCAGCAGTGGCCAGTACAATGAGCAGTTCTTC.